This T cell receptor (beta chain) was identified in a study of blood T cell repertoires in COVID-19. Study information: Acute and convalescent COVID-19 specimens originated in the United States, Italy and Spain.

The CDR3 extends over 16 amino acids. Deletions cut 4 bases from V and 0 bases from J, with 14 bases between. From germline, CDR1 is SGHRS and CDR2 YFSETQ. Sequenced by immunoSEQ multiplex PCR; TCRdb stores in-frame clones only, minus some. The data contain approximately 50,000 clones, 77% of them seen just once; the ten biggest clones take up roughly 45%. The sequence derives from an older man with active or convalescent COVID-19. Material for sequencing was peripheral blood. The V call is TRBV5-1, the J call TRBJ1-3; tentatively, D is TRBD1 (5 bases). The CDR3 region is CASSPGGFTSGNTIYF. CDR3 bases: TGCGCCAGCAGCCCCGGGGGGTTTACCTCTGGAAACACCATATATTTT.